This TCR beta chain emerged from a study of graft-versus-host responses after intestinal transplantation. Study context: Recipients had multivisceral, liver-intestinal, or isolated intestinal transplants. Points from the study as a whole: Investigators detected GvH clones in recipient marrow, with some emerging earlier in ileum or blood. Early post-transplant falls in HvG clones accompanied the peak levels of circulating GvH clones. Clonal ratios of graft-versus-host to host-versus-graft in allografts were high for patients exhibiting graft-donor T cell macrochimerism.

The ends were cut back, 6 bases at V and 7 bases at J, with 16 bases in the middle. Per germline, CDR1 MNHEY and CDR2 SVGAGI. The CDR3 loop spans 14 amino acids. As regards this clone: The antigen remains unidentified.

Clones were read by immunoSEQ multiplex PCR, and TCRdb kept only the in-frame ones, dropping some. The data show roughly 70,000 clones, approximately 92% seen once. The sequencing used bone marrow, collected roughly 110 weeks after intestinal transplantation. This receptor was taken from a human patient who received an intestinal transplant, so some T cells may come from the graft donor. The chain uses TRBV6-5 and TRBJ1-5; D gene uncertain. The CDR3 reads CASSPQEFRQPQHF. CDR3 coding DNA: TGTGCCAGCAGCCCCCAGGAGTTCAGGCAGCCCCAGCATTTT.